This record concerns one T cell receptor (beta chain) sequence. What it binds is unknown. The sample comes from a study of shared clonotypes between healthy human individuals. About the study: The study drew on a couple of women and three men aged 18 to 49 as donors. Researchers assigned three CD4 naive, three CD4 memory, two CD8 naive and one CD8 memory plate to each donor. General study results and limits: Blood was the only sampled material, and tissue repertoires likely differ.

V was trimmed by 0 bases and J by 2 bases, leaving 11 bases between them. In germline, CDR1 is KGHSH, CDR2 LQKENI. This CDR3 contains 16 residues. For sorted subsets, about 190 ng DNA per replicate equaled 30,000 or so T cell genomes. The method was immunoSEQ multiplex PCR; TCRdb's version includes in-frame clones alone and lacks a portion of them. The table includes about 1.4 million clones, approximately 97% detected once. V gene TRBV18 combines with J gene TRBJ2-1; TRBD2 might be the D (5 bases). The sample consisted of naive CD4+ T cells sorted from blood. Regarding subset: CD45RA+ positively selected. This sequence originates from a man younger than 40 in good health. As DNA, the CDR3 is TGTGCCAGCTCACCACCGGGAGCTAGCCCCTACAATGAGCAGTTCTTC. Protein: CASSPPGASPYNEQFF.